Ten or more counts support the clone carrying this TCR beta chain. Antigen unknown. The data were taken from a study of T cells after posttransplantation cyclophosphamide. Study conclusions and caveats: After PTCy, TRB diversity resembled that of CNI/methotrexate controls. Blood and skin or GI T cell repertoires showed limited TRB overlap.

The ends were cut back, 4 bases at V and 0 bases at J, with 12 bases in the middle. The CDR3 covers 15 residues. Germline CDR1 SGHAT, CDR2 FQNNGV. The table came from immunoSEQ multiplex PCR; TCRdb's copy has only in-frame clones and leaves some out. The repertoire consists of about 30,000 clones, none detected only once. The origin of this receptor is a woman aged 25-40 years in good health and a related stem cell transplant donor. Sequenced: PBMCs. The chain uses TRBV11-2 and TRBJ1-1; no clear D. Written as DNA, the CDR3 is TGTGCCAGCAGCTGGAGGATCGACATGAACACTGAAGCTTTCTTT. This translates into CASSWRIDMNTEAFF.